This T cell receptor (beta chain) was found in a study of CD8 T cells in Susac syndrome. Sequencing of TCR beta was carried out in blood CD8+ and CD4+ T cells. Through negative isolation, CD4+ and CD8+ T cells were obtained, while TEMRA cells were enriched using FACS. RNA, at about 0.45 to 1 ug, was reverse transcribed with random hexamers. By means of immunoSEQ multiplex PCR, TCR beta CDR3 spanning 54 Vbeta and 13 Jbeta underwent amplification. Using its own MiXCR run on the immunoSEQ multiplex PCR reads, TCRdb lists one record per CDR3 protein. In the table there are roughly 180,000 distinct CDR3 sequences, just under 95% of which are singletons. V dropped 2 bases and J dropped 5; count of bases not matched to a gene: 7. The CDR3 is made up of 16 amino acids. The germline V gene has CDR1 KGHSH and CDR2 LQKENI.

The clonotype comes from a human donor in good health. The chain joins TRBV18 to TRBJ2-1; 9 bases line up with TRBD1. The specimen was CD4+ T cells from PBMCs. The DNA of the CDR3 is TGTGCCAGCTCACCAAGGGCGGGACAGGGAGACAATGAGCAGTTCTTC. Its translation is CASSPRAGQGDNEQFF.